One and the same sample provided the 26 T cell receptor beta chains below, sequenced in a study of T cell responses to AZD1222 COVID-19 vaccine (dated by TCRdb to the early 2020s). What this sample's time point label stands for: baseline before first vaccination. Library creation used the immunoSEQ multiplex PCR assay. The immuneACCESS repertoire file appears here via TCRdb, limited to in-frame rearrangements. These files lack a portion of the clones; in checked studies, under half of the deficit traces to unresolved V genes, and the cause of the others is not known. The sample data list around 120,000 clones, and roughly 90% of these were observed just once. The top ten constitute about 3.7% of the sample. Sequenced material: peripheral blood, taken on day 0 of AZD1222 vaccination. The receptors originated from an adult in good health.

This clone has a single count. The chain is built from TRBV9 and TRBJ1-4; TRBD1 matches 12 bases. Germline CDR1 SGDLS, CDR2 YYNGEE. J was trimmed by 4 bases and V by 2 bases; bases with no gene match: 3. The CDR3 runs to 16 residues. The CDR3 region is CASSVGQGAYNEKLFF. Here the CDR3 DNA reads TGTGCCAGCAGCGTGGGACAGGGGGCATATAATGAAAAACTGTTTTTT.

The rearrangement links TRBV5-1 to TRBJ1-1, with unresolved D. Germline-derived CDR1 and CDR2 are SGHRS and YFSETQ. Trimming stripped 3 bases from V and 7 bases from J, with 16 bases between. The CDR3 has 14 amino acids. CDR3 loop: CASSSSGFGSEAFF. The CDR3 DNA follows: TGCGCCAGCAGCTCTTCAGGATTCGGCAGTGAAGCTTTCTTT. Using reference TRBV5-1 and TRBJ1-1 for the parts outside the CDR3, the full variable domain is KAGVTQTPRYLIKTRGQQVTLSCSPISGHRSVSWYQQTPGQGLQFLFEYFSETQRNKGNFPGRFSGRQFSNSRSEMNVSTLELGDSALYLCASSSSGFGSEAFFGQGTRLTVV.

The chain employs TRBV7-2 and TRBJ1-5; D gene ambiguous. With 5 bases removed from V and 2 bases from J, the gap between germline ends came to 7 bases. Germline CDR1 and CDR2: SGHTA and FQGNSA. This CDR3 comprises 13 residues. CDR3 in amino acids: CASSRSGNQPQHF. The CDR3 nucleotides are TGTGCCAGCAGCCGTTCGGGCAATCAGCCCCAGCATTTT.

The V gene is TRBV7-3, the J gene TRBJ1-1; D is perhaps TRBD1 (5 bases). CDR3 length equals 13 residues. The germline CDR1 and CDR2 sequences are SGHTA and FQGTGA. V lost 5 bases and J lost 1, with 8 bases in between. This CDR3 is CASSRQRNTEAFF. The CDR3 coding sequence is TGTGCCAGCAGCAGACAGCGGAACACTGAAGCTTTCTTT.

The CDR3 loop reads CASSHTGENTEAFF. The CDR3, as DNA: TGCGCCAGCAGCCACACTGGGGAGAACACTGAAGCTTTCTTT. The gene calls are TRBV4-1 and TRBJ1-1; D gene ambiguous. The CDR3 is 14 amino acids. Germline V CDR1 and CDR2: MGHRA, YSYEKL. The V gene lost 3 bases and the J gene lost 1 base, with 9 bases spanning the gap.

This clone appeared a single time. CDR3 nucleotide sequence: TGTGCCAGCAGTAGTAGGGCTGGGGCCAACGTCCTGACTTTC. As protein: CASSSRAGANVLTF. The chain employs TRBV25-1 and TRBJ2-6; no reliable D call. V lost 5 bases, J lost 2 bases, and 7 bases lay in between. The CDR3 loop spans 14 amino acids. The germline V gene encodes CDR1 MGHDK and CDR2 SYGVNS.

The table lists this clone with a few counts. This sequence joins TRBV7-9 and TRBJ2-7; D ambiguous. The V and J ends lost 5 bases and 6 bases respectively, with 17 bases between them. Germline V gives CDR1 SEHNR, CDR2 FQNEAQ (reference sequence). The CDR3 spans 14 residues. The CDR3 DNA follows: TGTGCCAGCAGCCCGGAGCCCTCTCTTGGCGAGCAGTACTTC. Residues: CASSPEPSLGEQYF. Using reference TRBV7-9 and TRBJ2-7 for the parts outside the CDR3, the full variable domain is DTGVSQNPRHKITKRGQNVTFRCDPISEHNRLYWYRQTLGQGPEFLTYFQNEAQLEKSRLLSDRFSAERPKGSFSTLEIQRTEQGDSAMYLCASSPEPSLGEQYFGPGTRLTVT.

The chain links TRBV7-2 to TRBJ1-6; D not resolved. Germline CDR1 SGHTA, CDR2 FQGNSA. The CDR3 has 11 amino acids. V was cut by 1 base and J by 13 bases, with 5 bases left in between. CDR3 bases: TGTGCCAGCAGCTTAGACTGGCCCCTCCACTTT. This translates into CASSLDWPLHF.

The chain is built from TRBV7-9 and TRBJ2-3, with 8 bases matching TRBD2. The J segment lost 6 bases and the V segment lost 1 base, leaving 6 bases of the junction unmatched. The CDR3 length is 15 residues. The germline CDR1 and CDR2 sequences are SEHNR and FQNEAQ (reference sequence). The CDR3: CASSLEPGGRDTQYF. As DNA, the CDR3 is TGTGCCAGCAGCTTAGAACCGGGGGGGCGCGATACGCAGTATTTT.

This clone was seen a handful of times. This chain uses TRBV27 with TRBJ2-7, with 7 bases identical to TRBD1. The length of the CDR3 is 14 residues. With V trimmed by 5 bases and J by 2 bases, 6 bases remained unmatched. Germline V gene sequence: CDR1 MNHEY, CDR2 SMNVEV (reference sequence). The CDR3 sequence is CASSPTTGPYEQYF. In DNA, the CDR3 is TGTGCCAGCAGTCCAACGACAGGGCCCTACGAGCAGTACTTC.

This clone came up once. The chain joins TRBV5-5 to TRBJ2-2; D remains ambiguous. This CDR3 has 14 amino acids. Germline V gene data show CDR1 as SGHKS and CDR2 as YYEKEE (reference sequence). V gave up 0 bases and J gave up 5 bases, with 8 bases separating them. The CDR3 loop reads CASSLGVRTGELFF. The CDR3 DNA sequence: TGTGCCAGCAGCTTGGGGGTGCGGACCGGGGAGCTGTTTTTT.

J is TRBJ2-6 and V is TRBV7-3, with unresolved D. Germline CDR1 reads SGHTA; CDR2 reads FQGTGA. This CDR3 has 13 amino acids. With 2 bases removed from V and 11 bases from J, the gap between germline ends came to 10 bases. In DNA, the CDR3 is TGTGCCAGCAGCTTATCCGCGAAGGACGTCCTGACTTTC. Translation gives CASSLSAKDVLTF.

The chain carries TRBV3-1 (or the pseudogene TRBV3-2) and TRBJ2-2; D gene uncertain. Trimming cost V 4 bases and J 7 bases, with 7 bases left between them. The CDR3 extends over 12 amino acids. CDR1 is LGHDT, CDR2 YNNKEL, per germline (reference sequence). The CDR3 sequence is CASSRAIGELFF. DNA of the CDR3: TGTGCCAGCAGCCGAGCAATCGGGGAGCTGTTTTTT.

The V gene is TRBV18, the J gene TRBJ2-1, with TRBD2 matching 12 bases. With 0 bases clipped from V and 0 bases from J, the junction kept 6 bases outside the gene matches. The CDR3 loop spans 19 amino acids. CDR1 is KGHSH, CDR2 LQKENI, per germline. CDR3 amino acids: CASSPPASGGASSYNEQFF. The CDR3 nucleotides read TGTGCCAGCTCACCACCGGCTAGCGGGGGGGCGAGCTCCTACAATGAGCAGTTCTTC.

The chain employs TRBV19 and TRBJ2-1; no definite D call. This CDR3 spans 12 amino acids. Between the trimmed V and J ends, which lost 1 base and 4 bases, there was a span of 2 bases. Per the germline V gene, CDR1 is LNHDA and CDR2 is SQIVND (reference sequence). CDR3 amino acids: CASSIAYNEQFF. CDR3 sequence (DNA): TGTGCCAGTAGTATAGCTTACAATGAGCAGTTCTTC.

J is TRBJ1-3 and V is TRBV6-5, with a tentative D call TRBD1 (5 bases). Germline assignment: CDR1 MNHEY and CDR2 SVGAGI. V lost 9 bases to trimming and J lost 4 bases, with 19 bases between them. The CDR3 is 15 residues long. The CDR3 loop reads CASAPVTGAGNTIYF. CDR3 coding DNA: TGTGCCAGTGCCCCCGTCACCGGGGCCGGAAACACCATATATTTT.

The chain couples TRBV2 to TRBJ1-1, with D uncertain. CDR1 and CDR2 (germline): SNHLY, FYNNEI. V was shortened by 7 bases and J by 0 bases, with 9 bases between the two germline ends. This CDR3 has 13 amino acids. CDR3 DNA sequence: TGTGCCAGCACCCGGTCCATGAACACTGAAGCTTTCTTT. It yields the protein CASTRSMNTEAFF.

The rearrangement links TRBV2 to TRBJ1-5; D unclear. The CDR3 extends over 12 amino acids. V lost 8 bases and J 5 bases, leaving 10 bases between the germline ends. The germline V gene has CDR1 SNHLY and CDR2 FYNNEI. The CDR3 DNA follows: TGTGCCAGCGGTAGTTGGGATCAGCCCCAGCATTTT. This gives the protein CASGSWDQPQHF.

The chain links TRBV6-8 to TRBJ1-1, with D possibly being TRBD1 (6 bases). Germline V gene lookup returns CDR1 MNHGY and CDR2 SAAAGT. Deletions cut 6 bases from V and 5 bases from J, with 16 bases between. There are 14 residues in the CDR3. The DNA for the CDR3 is TGTGCCAGCAGGAGACAGGTTCTACGGACTGAAGCTTTCTTT. Its translation: CASRRQVLRTEAFF.

The rearrangement links TRBV5-6 to TRBJ1-3, with a possible D match to TRBD1 (6 bases). CDR3 length: 14 residues. Germline V gene sequence: CDR1 SGHDT, CDR2 YYEEEE. The V and J ends lost 4 bases and 2 bases respectively, with 10 bases between them. The CDR3 spells CASSLRGPGNTIYF. The CDR3 bases are TGTGCCAGCAGCCTCAGGGGTCCTGGAAACACCATATATTTT.

The chain joins TRBV7-9 to TRBJ1-5, with D perhaps matching TRBD1 (5 bases). Germline CDR1 is SEHNR and CDR2 is FQNEAQ (reference sequence). CDR3 length equals 13 residues. V was cut by 8 bases and J by 11 bases, with 19 bases left in between. This CDR3 reads CASQPDGAGAQHF. Written as DNA, the CDR3 is TGTGCCAGCCAACCTGACGGGGCCGGGGCCCAGCATTTT.

The chain carries TRBV15 and TRBJ2-3; TRBD2 aligns across 12 bases. Germline-derived CDR1 and CDR2 are LNHNV and YYDKDF (reference sequence). Trimming cost V 5 bases and J 2 bases; bases outside gene matches: 5. The CDR3 is made up of 16 amino acids. The CDR3 is CATSAGLAGITDTQYF. DNA for the CDR3: TGTGCCACCAGCGCTGGACTAGCGGGGATCACAGATACGCAGTATTTT.

The chain is built from TRBV5-1 and TRBJ2-5, with 7 bases lining up with TRBD2. Germline V CDR1 and CDR2: SGHRS, YFSETQ. The ends lost 2 bases at V and 5 bases at J; junction bases unmatched: 9. The CDR3 covers 15 residues. The DNA of the CDR3 is TGCGCCAGCAGCTTAGAGGCGGGGGTCCTCGAGACCCAGTACTTC. This encodes CASSLEAGVLETQYF.

The CDR3 bases are TGTGCCAGTAGGGCCAGGCCCCCCTCTGGAAACACCATATATTTT. Translated: CASRARPPSGNTIYF. The chain is built from TRBV19 and TRBJ1-3; D uncertain. Germline assignment: CDR1 LNHDA and CDR2 SQIVND (reference sequence). The CDR3 is 15 residues long. Trimming pared 6 bases from V and 0 bases from J, leaving 12 bases between.

The chain links TRBV16 to TRBJ1-2, with TRBD1 as a possible D gene (6 bases). Germline assignment: CDR1 KGHSY and CDR2 FQNENV. The CDR3 spans 13 residues. Trimming shortened V by 3 bases and J by 3 bases, and 8 bases separated the two germline ends. The CDR3 DNA sequence: TGTGCCAGCAGCCAGGGGGCAGACTATGGCTACACCTTC. Encoded protein: CASSQGADYGYTF.

This chain joins TRBV18 and TRBJ1-1; possibly TRBD1 for D (6 bases). Trimming left V 5 bases short and J 4 bases short, with 17 bases between. The CDR3 consists of 15 residues. Germline CDR1 is KGHSH and CDR2 is LQKENI. The CDR3 loop reads CASSRSQGSSTEAFF. Written as DNA, the CDR3 is TGTGCCAGCTCAAGGAGCCAGGGGTCGAGCACTGAAGCTTTCTTT.